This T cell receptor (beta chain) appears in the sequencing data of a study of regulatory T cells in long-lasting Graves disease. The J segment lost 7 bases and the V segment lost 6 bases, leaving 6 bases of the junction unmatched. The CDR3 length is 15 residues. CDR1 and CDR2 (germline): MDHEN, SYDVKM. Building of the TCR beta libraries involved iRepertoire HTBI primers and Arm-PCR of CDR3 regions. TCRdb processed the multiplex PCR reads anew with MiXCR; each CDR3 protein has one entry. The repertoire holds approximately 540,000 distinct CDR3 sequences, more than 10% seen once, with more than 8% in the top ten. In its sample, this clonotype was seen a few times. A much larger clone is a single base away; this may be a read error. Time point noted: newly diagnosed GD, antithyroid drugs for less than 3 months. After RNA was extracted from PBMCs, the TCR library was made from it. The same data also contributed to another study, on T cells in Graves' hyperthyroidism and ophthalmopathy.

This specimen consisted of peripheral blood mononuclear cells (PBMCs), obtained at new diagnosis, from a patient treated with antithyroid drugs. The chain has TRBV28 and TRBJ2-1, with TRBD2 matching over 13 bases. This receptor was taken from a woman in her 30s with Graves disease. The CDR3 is CASSRRTSGGNEQFF. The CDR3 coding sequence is TGTGCCAGCAGCCGAAGGACTAGCGGGGGTAATGAGCAGTTCTTC.